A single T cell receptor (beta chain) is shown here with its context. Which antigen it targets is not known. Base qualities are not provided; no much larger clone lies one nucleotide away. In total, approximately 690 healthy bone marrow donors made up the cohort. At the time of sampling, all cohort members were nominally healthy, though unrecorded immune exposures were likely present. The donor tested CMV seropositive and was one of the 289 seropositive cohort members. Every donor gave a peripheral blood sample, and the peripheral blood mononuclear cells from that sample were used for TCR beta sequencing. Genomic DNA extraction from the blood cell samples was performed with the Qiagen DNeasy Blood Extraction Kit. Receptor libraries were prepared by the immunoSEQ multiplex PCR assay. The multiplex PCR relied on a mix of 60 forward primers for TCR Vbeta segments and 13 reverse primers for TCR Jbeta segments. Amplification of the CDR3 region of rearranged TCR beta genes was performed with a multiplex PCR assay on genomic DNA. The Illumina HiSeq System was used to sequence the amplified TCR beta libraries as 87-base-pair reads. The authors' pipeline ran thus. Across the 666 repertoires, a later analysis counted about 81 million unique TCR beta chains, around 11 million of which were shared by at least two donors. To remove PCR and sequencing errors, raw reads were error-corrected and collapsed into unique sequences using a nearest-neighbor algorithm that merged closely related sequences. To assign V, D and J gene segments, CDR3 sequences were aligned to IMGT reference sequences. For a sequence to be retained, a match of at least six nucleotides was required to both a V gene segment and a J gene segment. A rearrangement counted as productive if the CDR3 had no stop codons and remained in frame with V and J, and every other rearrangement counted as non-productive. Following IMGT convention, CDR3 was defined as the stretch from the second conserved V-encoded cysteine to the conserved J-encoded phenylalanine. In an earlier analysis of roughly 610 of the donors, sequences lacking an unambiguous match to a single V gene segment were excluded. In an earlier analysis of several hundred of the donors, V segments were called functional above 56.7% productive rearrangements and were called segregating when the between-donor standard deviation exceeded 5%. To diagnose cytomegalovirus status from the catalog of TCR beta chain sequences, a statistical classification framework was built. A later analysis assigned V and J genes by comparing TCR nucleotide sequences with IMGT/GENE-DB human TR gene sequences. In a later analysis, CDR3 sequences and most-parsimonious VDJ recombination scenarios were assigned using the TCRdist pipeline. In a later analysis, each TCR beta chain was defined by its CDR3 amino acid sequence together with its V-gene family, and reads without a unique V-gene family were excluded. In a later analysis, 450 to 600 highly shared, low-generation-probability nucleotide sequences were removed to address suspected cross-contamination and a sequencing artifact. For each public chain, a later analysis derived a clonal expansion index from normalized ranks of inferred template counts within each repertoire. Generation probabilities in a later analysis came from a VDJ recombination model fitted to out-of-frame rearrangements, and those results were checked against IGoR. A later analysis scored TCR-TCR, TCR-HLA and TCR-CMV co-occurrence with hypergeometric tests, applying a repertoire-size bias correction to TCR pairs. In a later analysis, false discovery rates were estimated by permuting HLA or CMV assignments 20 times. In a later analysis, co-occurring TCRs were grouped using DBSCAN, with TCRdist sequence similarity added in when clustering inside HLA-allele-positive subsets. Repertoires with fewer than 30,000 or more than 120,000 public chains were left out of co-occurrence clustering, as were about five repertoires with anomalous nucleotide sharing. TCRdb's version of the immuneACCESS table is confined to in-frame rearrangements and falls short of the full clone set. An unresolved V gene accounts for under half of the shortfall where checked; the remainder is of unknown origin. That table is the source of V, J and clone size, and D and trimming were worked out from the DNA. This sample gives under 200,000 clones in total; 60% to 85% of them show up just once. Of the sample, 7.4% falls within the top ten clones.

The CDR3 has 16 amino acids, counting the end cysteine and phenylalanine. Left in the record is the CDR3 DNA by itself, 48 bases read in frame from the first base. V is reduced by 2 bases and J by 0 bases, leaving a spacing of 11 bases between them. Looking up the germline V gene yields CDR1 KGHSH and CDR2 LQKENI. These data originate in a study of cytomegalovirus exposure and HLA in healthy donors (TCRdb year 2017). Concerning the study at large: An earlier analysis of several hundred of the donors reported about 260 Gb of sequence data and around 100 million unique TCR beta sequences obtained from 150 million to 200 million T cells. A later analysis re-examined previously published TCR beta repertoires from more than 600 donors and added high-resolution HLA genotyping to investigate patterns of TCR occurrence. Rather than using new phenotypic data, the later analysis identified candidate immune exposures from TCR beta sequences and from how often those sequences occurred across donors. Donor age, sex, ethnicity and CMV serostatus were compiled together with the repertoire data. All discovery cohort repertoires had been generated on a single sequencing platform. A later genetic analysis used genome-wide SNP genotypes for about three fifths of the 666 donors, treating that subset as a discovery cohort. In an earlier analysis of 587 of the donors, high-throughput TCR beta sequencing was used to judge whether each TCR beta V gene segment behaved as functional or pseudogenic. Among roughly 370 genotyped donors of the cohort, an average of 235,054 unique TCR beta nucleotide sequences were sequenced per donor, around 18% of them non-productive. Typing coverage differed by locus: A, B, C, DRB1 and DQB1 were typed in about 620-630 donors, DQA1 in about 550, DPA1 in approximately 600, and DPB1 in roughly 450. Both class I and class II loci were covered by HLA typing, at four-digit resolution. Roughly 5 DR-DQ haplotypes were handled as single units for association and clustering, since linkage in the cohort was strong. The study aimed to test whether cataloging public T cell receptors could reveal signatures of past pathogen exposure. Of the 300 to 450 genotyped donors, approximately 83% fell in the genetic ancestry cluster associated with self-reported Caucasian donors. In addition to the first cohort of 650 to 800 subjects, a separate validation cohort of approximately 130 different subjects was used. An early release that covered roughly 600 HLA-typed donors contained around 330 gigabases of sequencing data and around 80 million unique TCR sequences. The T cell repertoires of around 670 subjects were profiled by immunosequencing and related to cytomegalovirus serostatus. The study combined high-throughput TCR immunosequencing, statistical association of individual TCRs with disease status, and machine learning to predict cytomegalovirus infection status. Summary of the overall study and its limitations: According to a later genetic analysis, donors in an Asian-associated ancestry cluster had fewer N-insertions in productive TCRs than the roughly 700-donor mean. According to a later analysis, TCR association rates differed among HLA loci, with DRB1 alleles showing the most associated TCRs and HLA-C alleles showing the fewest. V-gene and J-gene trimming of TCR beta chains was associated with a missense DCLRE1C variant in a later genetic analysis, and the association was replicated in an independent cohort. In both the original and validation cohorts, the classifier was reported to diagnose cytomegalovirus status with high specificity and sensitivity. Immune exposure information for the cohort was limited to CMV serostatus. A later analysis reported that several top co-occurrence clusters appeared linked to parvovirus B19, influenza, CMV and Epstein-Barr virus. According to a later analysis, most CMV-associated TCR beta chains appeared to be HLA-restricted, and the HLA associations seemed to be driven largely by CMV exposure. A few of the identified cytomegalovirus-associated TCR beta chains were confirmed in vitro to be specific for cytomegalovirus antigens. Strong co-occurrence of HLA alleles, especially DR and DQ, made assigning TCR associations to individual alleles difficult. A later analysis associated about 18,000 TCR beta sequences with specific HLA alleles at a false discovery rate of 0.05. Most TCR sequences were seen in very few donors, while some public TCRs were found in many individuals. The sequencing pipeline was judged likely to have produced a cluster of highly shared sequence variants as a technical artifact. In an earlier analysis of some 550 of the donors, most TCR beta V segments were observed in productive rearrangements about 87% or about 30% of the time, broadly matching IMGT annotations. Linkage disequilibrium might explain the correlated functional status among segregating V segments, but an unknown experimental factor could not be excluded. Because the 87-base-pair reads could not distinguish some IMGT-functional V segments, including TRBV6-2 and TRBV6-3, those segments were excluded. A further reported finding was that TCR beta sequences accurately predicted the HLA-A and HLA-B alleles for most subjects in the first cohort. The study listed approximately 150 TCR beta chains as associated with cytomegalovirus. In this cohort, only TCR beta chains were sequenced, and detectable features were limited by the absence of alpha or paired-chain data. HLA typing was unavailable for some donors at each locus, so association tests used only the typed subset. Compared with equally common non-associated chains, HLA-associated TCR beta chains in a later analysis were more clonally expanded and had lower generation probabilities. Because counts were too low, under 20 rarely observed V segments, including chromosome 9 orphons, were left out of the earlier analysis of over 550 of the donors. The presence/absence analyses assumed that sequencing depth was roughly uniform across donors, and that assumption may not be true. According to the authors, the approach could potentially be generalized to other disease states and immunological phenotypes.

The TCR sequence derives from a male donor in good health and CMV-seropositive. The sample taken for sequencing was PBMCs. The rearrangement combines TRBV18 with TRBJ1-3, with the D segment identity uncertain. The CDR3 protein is CASSPDGILSGNTIYF. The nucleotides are TGTGCCAGCTCACCAGACGGGATTCTCTCTGGAAACACCATATATTTT. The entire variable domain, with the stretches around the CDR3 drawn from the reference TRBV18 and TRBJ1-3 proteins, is NAGVMQNPRHLVRRRGQEARLRCSPMKGHSHVYWYRQLPEEGLKFMVYLQKENIIDESGMPKERFSAEFPKEGPSILRIQQVVRGDSAAYFCASSPDGILSGNTIYFGEGSWLTVV.